Listed here are 12 T cell receptor beta chains from one sample, sequenced in a study of cytotoxic CD8 clonotypes in ibrutinib-treated CLL. Only in-frame clones appear in the TCRdb table, and some are missing; sequencing was by immunoSEQ multiplex PCR. The top ten hold 6.5% to 8% of the sample, which has under 150,000 clones, more than 75% seen once. Source: PBMCs, taken after 36 months of ibrutinib treatment. All receptors come from a human donor with chronic lymphocytic leukemia.

The rearrangement uses TRBV4-1 and TRBJ2-5; 10 positions agree with TRBD1. V lost 7 bases to trimming and J lost 4 bases; unmatched junction nucleotides: 3. CDR1 MGHRA and CDR2 YSYEKL come from the germline V gene. The CDR3 totals 13 residues. The CDR3 bases are TGCGCCAGCATCAGGACAGGGGGAGAGACCCAGTACTTC. Protein product: CASIRTGGETQYF.

Only a few counts were recorded for this clone. J is TRBJ1-2 and V is TRBV7-9, with D perhaps matching TRBD1 (6 bases). V was cut by 3 bases and J by 6 bases, with 11 bases left in between. Per germline, CDR1 SEHNR and CDR2 FQNEAQ (reference sequence). CDR3 size: 13 residues. In DNA, the CDR3 is TGTGCCAGCAGCTTGGACAGTATCGATGGCTACACCTTC. The encoded protein is CASSLDSIDGYTF.

The chain joins TRBV29-1 to TRBJ2-2, with unresolved D. From germline, CDR1 is SQVTM and CDR2 ANQGSEA. V lost 5 bases, J lost 6 bases, and 4 bases lay in between. The CDR3 length is 10 residues. In DNA form, the CDR3 reads TGCAGCGTTAAGGCCGGGGAGCTGTTTTTT. This gives the protein CSVKAGELFF.

This CDR3 reads CASSVEGRNYGYTF. In DNA form, the CDR3 reads TGTGCCAGCAGTGTTGAGGGCCGTAACTATGGCTACACCTTC. J is TRBJ1-2 and V is TRBV6-1; D gene ambiguous. Between the trimmed V and J ends, which lost 4 bases and 1 base, there was a span of 10 bases. CDR3 size: 14 residues. Germline CDR1 is MNHNS and CDR2 is SASEGT.

The gene calls are TRBV14 and TRBJ1-2, with a possible D match to TRBD1 (5 bases). This CDR3 has 18 amino acids. Germline assignment: CDR1 SGHDN and CDR2 FVKESK. V shed 3 bases and J shed 1 base, with 21 bases lying between them. CDR3 in amino acids: CASSHRGEDLPYNYGYTF. The DNA of the CDR3 is TGTGCCAGCAGCCACCGAGGGGAGGACCTCCCTTATAACTATGGCTACACCTTC.

The J gene is TRBJ2-2, the V gene TRBV7-9, with 9 bases lining up with TRBD1. The CDR3 totals 14 residues. V dropped 7 bases and J dropped 5; count of bases not matched to a gene: 5. Germline loops: CDR1 SEHNR, CDR2 FQNEAQ (reference sequence). The CDR3 loop is CASIGQGRTGELFF. The CDR3 DNA is TGTGCCAGCATTGGACAGGGGAGGACCGGGGAGCTGTTTTTT.

In nucleotides, the CDR3 is TGCGCCAGCAGCTTGGAGGGGTACCAAGAGACCCAGTACTTC. This codes for CASSLEGYQETQYF. The chain carries TRBV5-1 and TRBJ2-5; TRBD1 is a possible D gene (5 bases). This CDR3 comprises 14 residues. The germline V gene encodes CDR1 SGHRS and CDR2 YFSETQ. Between the trimmed V and J ends, which lost 0 bases and 0 bases, there was a span of 6 bases.

This CDR3 is CASSPQLGRQNGGYEQYF. The DNA for the CDR3 is TGTGCCAGCAGCCCCCAGTTAGGACGACAAAATGGGGGCTACGAGCAGTACTTC. The chain combines TRBV4-2 with TRBJ2-7, with D possibly being TRBD1 or TRBD2 (5 bases each). CDR1 is LGHNA and CDR2 is YNFKEQ in the germline V gene. Trimming left V 4 bases short and J 3 bases short, with 25 bases between. The CDR3 extends over 18 amino acids.

This clone was observed once. The chain recombines TRBV9 with TRBJ2-2; TRBD2 aligns across 10 bases. The J segment lost 7 bases and the V segment lost 2 bases, leaving 2 bases of the junction unmatched. The CDR3 runs to 14 residues. The germline gives CDR1 SGDLS, CDR2 YYNGEE. The CDR3 protein is CASSVGLAVGELFF. The CDR3 bases are TGTGCCAGCAGCGTCGGACTAGCGGTCGGGGAGCTGTTTTTT.

The J gene is TRBJ2-5, the V gene TRBV5-1, with 12 positions matching TRBD2. The germline CDR1 and CDR2 sequences are SGHRS and YFSETQ. The CDR3 extends over 14 amino acids. With 7 bases clipped from V and 3 bases from J, the junction kept 4 bases outside the gene matches. CDR3 in amino acids: CASGRLAGEETQYF. CDR3 DNA: TGCGCCAGCGGCAGACTAGCGGGGGAAGAGACCCAGTACTTC. Supplemented by reference TRBV5-1 and TRBJ2-5, the full variable domain reads KAGVTQTPRYLIKTRGQQVTLSCSPISGHRSVSWYQQTPGQGLQFLFEYFSETQRNKGNFPGRFSGRQFSNSRSEMNVSTLELGDSALYLCASGRLAGEETQYFGPGTRLLVL.

The CDR3 nucleotides read TGTGCCTGGAGTCTAGGGACAATATTGTTTTTT. The encoded protein is CAWSLGTILFF. This chain connects TRBV30 to TRBJ1-4, with D possibly TRBD1 on 6 matching bases. The length of the CDR3 is 11 residues. Germline CDR1 is GTSNPN and CDR2 is SVGIG (reference sequence). Trimming cost V 2 bases and J 15 bases, with 13 bases left between them.

V is TRBV4-1 and J is TRBJ1-1; D may be TRBD1 (5 bases). Trimming shortened V by 1 base and J by 5 bases, and 14 bases separated the two germline ends. Germline V gives CDR1 MGHRA, CDR2 YSYEKL. The CDR3 is made up of 15 amino acids. The CDR3 DNA reads as TGCGCCAGCAGCCAAGTACACCAGGGATCTACTGAAGCTTTCTTT. This sequence encodes CASSQVHQGSTEAFF.